This record concerns one TCR beta chain sequence. Antigen specificity is unknown. CDR3 length equals 17 residues. The germline V and J ends were trimmed by 0 bases and 2 bases, with 14 bases remaining between them. Germline V gives CDR1 LGHNA, CDR2 YSLEER. Purity of each sorted population was above 95%. The entry originates in a study of beta chain features in type 1 diabetes. Findings and limits, study-wide: Among patients with Type 1 diabetes, TCRB CDR3s were moderately but significantly shorter in every one of the four CD4+ subsets.

The study reverse transcribed the entire isolated RNA, so it sequenced expressed TCRB transcripts. Method: immunoSEQ multiplex PCR; TCRdb's copy keeps in-frame clones and lacks some. The table lists some 500,000 clones, 11% of them singletons, with about 0.042% in the top ten. The chain carries TRBV4-3 and TRBJ2-1; possibly TRBD1 or TRBD2 for D (5 bases each). The sequence derives from a woman between 18 and 30 years old in good health. The sequenced sample was naive CD4+ T cells from blood. Here the CDR3 reads CASSQDPRGGTYNEQFF. The CDR3 region has the DNA TGCGCCAGCAGCCAAGATCCCCGTGGGGGAACCTACAATGAGCAGTTCTTC.